These 5 T cell receptor beta chains originate from one sample sequenced in a study of siplizumab effects on memory and regulatory T cells. Method: immunoSEQ multiplex PCR; TCRdb's copy keeps in-frame clones and lacks some. This table has about 100,000 clones, about 93% appearing once. Sequencing was carried out using Tregs sorted from blood. These TCRs come from a human donor in good health.

The V and J genes are TRBV28 and TRBJ2-7; tentative D call: TRBD2 (5 bases). The CDR3 is 15 amino acids. Trimming took 3 bases from V and 2 from J, leaving 14 bases between them. Germline lookup yields CDR1 MDHEN and CDR2 SYDVKM. The CDR3 DNA follows: TGTGCCAGCAGTTTTGGTGGAGGTGCCCCCTACGAGCAGTACTTC. It encodes CASSFGGGAPYEQYF.

The rearrangement uses TRBV18 and TRBJ1-5; D gene ambiguous. The length of the CDR3 is 15 residues. V was shortened by 3 bases and J by 0 bases, with 9 bases between the two germline ends. Germline V gene lookup returns CDR1 KGHSH and CDR2 LQKENI. The CDR3 here is CASSPSHYSNQPQHF. Here the CDR3 DNA reads TGTGCCAGCTCACCGAGTCATTATAGCAATCAGCCCCAGCATTTT.

This rearrangement joins TRBV11-2 to TRBJ2-5; D perhaps matches TRBD2 (6 bases). The CDR3 runs to 15 residues. V lost 2 bases and J 5 bases, leaving 15 bases between the germline ends. Germline CDR1 and CDR2: SGHAT and FQNNGV. The CDR3 is CASSLSIGRGETQYF. For the CDR3, the DNA is TGTGCCAGCAGCTTAAGTATCGGACGGGGGGAGACCCAGTACTTC.

The chain joins TRBV23-1 to TRBJ2-7; D is uncertain. TRBV23-1 is classed as an ORF, of uncertain function. The V and J ends lost 1 base and 0 bases respectively, with 4 bases between them. The CDR3 spans 13 residues. The chain's CDR3 is CASSQYSSYEQYF. As DNA, the CDR3 is TGCGCCAGCAGTCAATACAGCTCCTACGAGCAGTACTTC.

The chain is built from TRBV6-6 and TRBJ2-7; D unclear. Deletions cut 6 bases from V and 7 bases from J, with 10 bases between. The CDR3 spans 11 residues. Germline CDR1 is MNHNY and CDR2 is SVGAGI (reference sequence). For the CDR3, the DNA is TGTGCCAGCAGAGAGTTTGGTGAGCAGTACTTC. Protein product: CASREFGEQYF.